These 25 T cell receptor beta chains share one sample of origin, sequenced in a study of T cells in Graves' hyperthyroidism and ophthalmopathy. There were TCR beta CDR3 regions amplified from RNA transcripts. A set of HTBI primers served as the primers for a first-round RT-PCR of the TCR CDR3. Via MiXCR, TCRdb re-called the multiplex PCR reads, giving one row per CDR3 protein. Among about 370,000 distinct CDR3 sequences listed, approximately 16% were seen once. The sequenced sample was blood. These receptors were collected from a woman in her fifties or sixties with Graves' ophthalmopathy.

This clonotype occurred a few times. V gene TRBV20-1 combines with J gene TRBJ1-2, with 8 positions matching TRBD1. V was pared by 1 base and J by 4 bases, with 5 bases of the junction left unmatched. The length of the CDR3 is 14 residues. CDR1 and CDR2 (germline): DFQATT, SNEGSKA (reference sequence). The CDR3 loop reads CSARARDRFYGYTF. CDR3 in DNA: TGCAGTGCTAGAGCCCGGGACAGGTTCTATGGCTACACCTTC.

This clonotype was picked up many times. The chain is built from TRBV20-1 and TRBJ1-5; tentative D call: TRBD1 (5 bases). Germline V gene sequence: CDR1 DFQATT, CDR2 SNEGSKA (reference sequence). This CDR3 has 14 residues. V lost 5 bases, J lost 1 base, and 12 bases lay in between. The CDR3 reads CSAWTGASNQPQHF. The CDR3 nucleotides read TGCAGTGCTTGGACTGGGGCCAGCAATCAGCCCCAGCATTTT.

In this sample, this clonotype turned up many times. This rearrangement joins TRBV18 to TRBJ2-5; the D gene could be TRBD1 or TRBD2 (6 bases each). V was cut by 5 bases and J by 2 bases, with 15 bases left in between. This CDR3 spans 15 amino acids. From germline, CDR1 is KGHSH and CDR2 LQKENI. The CDR3 region has the DNA TGTGCCAGCTCAAGGCAGGGGACTCCGCAAGAGACCCAGTACTTC. Its protein product is CASSRQGTPQETQYF.

This clonotype turned up a few times. The gene calls are TRBV9 and TRBJ1-1, with D maybe TRBD1 (6 bases). CDR1 and CDR2 (germline): SGDLS, YYNGEE. The V end was cut by 0 bases, the J end by 0 bases, with 9 bases between. This CDR3 comprises 15 residues. The CDR3 nucleotides are TGTGCCAGCAGCGTAGTAGGACAGATGAACACTGAAGCTTTCTTT. Amino acids: CASSVVGQMNTEAFF.

This clonotype was seen a handful of times. This chain uses TRBV6-2 or TRBV6-3 with TRBJ2-4; TRBD1 agrees at 10 bases. The CDR3 is 14 residues long. V was clipped by 5 bases and J by 6 bases; unmatched bases: 4. Per the germline V gene, CDR1 is MNHEY and CDR2 is SVGEGT. The CDR3 DNA is TGTGCCAGCAGTCCTGACAGGGGGCGAAACATTCAGTACTTC. The encoded protein is CASSPDRGRNIQYF.

The V gene is TRBV7-9, the J gene TRBJ2-5; 9 nucleotides align to TRBD2. The J segment lost 1 base and the V segment lost 7 bases, leaving 7 bases of the junction unmatched. The CDR3 is 15 residues long. Germline CDR1 and CDR2: SEHNR and FQNEAQ (reference sequence). The CDR3 region has the DNA TGTGCCAGCAACTTGGCGGGAGGGGCCCAAGAGACCCAGTACTTC. The encoded protein is CASNLAGGAQETQYF.

This clonotype was seen repeatedly, ten times or more. The V gene is TRBV2, the J gene TRBJ2-5; TRBD2 is a possible D gene (5 bases). This CDR3 region has 14 residues. Germline-derived CDR1 and CDR2 are SNHLY and FYNNEI. The V gene lost 8 bases and the J gene lost 5 bases, with 18 bases spanning the gap. In nucleotides, the CDR3 is TGTGCCAGCTCGTACGCGAGGGCCCCCGAGACCCAGTACTTC. Its protein is CASSYARAPETQYF.

This clonotype has a count of ten or more. The chain links TRBV11-2 to TRBJ2-2; no clear D. This CDR3 contains 14 residues. Trimming took off 5 bases at V and 3 bases at J, with 10 bases between the two ends. From germline, CDR1 is SGHAT and CDR2 FQNNGV. CDR3 sequence: CASSLGLDTGELFF. The CDR3 region has the DNA TGTGCCAGCAGCCTGGGGTTGGACACCGGGGAGCTGTTTTTT.

This clonotype was counted ten times or more. V is TRBV12-3 or TRBV12-4 and J is TRBJ2-7; 8 bases are a match to TRBD2. Trimming at V came to 6 bases and at J to 3 bases, leaving 4 bases not matched to a gene. The length of the CDR3 is 13 residues. The CDR3 sequence: CASSRSGIYEQYF. In DNA, the CDR3 is TGTGCCAGCAGCCGTAGCGGGATCTACGAGCAGTACTTC.

This clonotype was seen a few times. The chain joins TRBV25-1 to TRBJ2-7, with D uncertain. This CDR3 spans 14 amino acids. Between the trimmed V and J ends, which lost 1 base and 4 bases, there was a span of 11 bases. Germline V gene sequence: CDR1 MGHDK, CDR2 SYGVNS. The CDR3 protein is CASSEFRNSYEQYF. DNA for the CDR3: TGTGCCAGCAGTGAATTCAGGAATTCTTACGAGCAGTACTTC.

This clonotype was seen many times. The chain joins TRBV20-1 to TRBJ1-5; a possible D gene is TRBD1 (6 bases). CDR3 length: 16 residues. Per the germline V gene, CDR1 is DFQATT and CDR2 is SNEGSKA (reference sequence). The ends were cut back, 1 base at V and 5 bases at J, with 18 bases in the middle. CDR3 DNA sequence: TGCAGTGCTAGAGCCAAAACAGGGATGGTGTATCAGCCCCAGCATTTT. Its protein product is CSARAKTGMVYQPQHF.

This clonotype has just a few counts. The chain joins TRBV28 to TRBJ2-7; the D gene is possibly TRBD1 (7 bases). The CDR3 covers 16 residues. Germline V lookup: CDR1 MDHEN, CDR2 SYDVKM. Between the trimmed V and J ends, which lost 7 bases and 7 bases, there was a span of 26 bases. The CDR3 loop reads CASKKAGGGTTVEQYF. In DNA, the CDR3 is TGTGCCAGCAAAAAAGCAGGGGGAGGAACTACGGTAGAGCAGTACTTC. The whole variable domain, filled in from reference TRBV28 and TRBJ2-7, reads DVKVTQSSRYLVKRTGEKVFLECVQDMDHENMFWYRQDPGLGLRLIYFSYDVKMKEKGDIPEGYSVSREKKERFSLILESASTNQTSMYLCASKKAGGGTTVEQYFGPGTRLTVT.

This clonotype has a count of ten or more. The rearrangement links TRBV6-2 or TRBV6-3 to TRBJ2-7, with D possibly matching TRBD2 (5 bases). Germline assignment: CDR1 MNHEY and CDR2 SVGEGT. Trimming shortened V by 6 bases and J by 0 bases, and 18 bases separated the two germline ends. The CDR3 loop spans 16 amino acids. This CDR3 is CASRTLKAESSYEQYF. The CDR3 region has the DNA TGTGCCAGCAGGACCCTCAAAGCGGAAAGCTCCTACGAGCAGTACTTC.

This clonotype was seen a handful of times. The chain has TRBV19 and TRBJ2-1; 9 nucleotides agree with TRBD2. The length of the CDR3 is 15 residues. Germline CDR1 is LNHDA and CDR2 is SQIVND (reference sequence). J lost 5 bases, V lost 6 bases, and 8 bases had no gene match. CDR3 amino acids: CASSPLAGLNNEQFF. CDR3 bases: TGTGCCAGTAGCCCCCTAGCGGGACTAAACAATGAGCAGTTCTTC.

This clonotype was seen ten or more times. The chain has TRBV11-2 and TRBJ2-7; 8 nucleotides line up with TRBD1. V gave up 3 bases and J gave up 2 bases; unmatched junction bases: 6. CDR3 length: 15 amino acids. The germline CDR1 and CDR2 sequences are SGHAT and FQNNGV. CDR3 loop: CASSLVQGATYEQYF. The CDR3 DNA reads as TGTGCCAGCAGCTTGGTGCAGGGGGCAACCTACGAGCAGTACTTC.

The sample holds many counts of this clonotype. CDR3 DNA: TGTGCCACCAGTGACCGCCGGACTAGCGTCCATACGCAGTATTTT. It yields the protein CATSDRRTSVHTQYF. The chain uses TRBV24-1 and TRBJ2-3, with 9 bases aligning to TRBD2. The germline CDR1 and CDR2 sequences are KGHDR and SFDVKD. CDR3 length: 15 amino acids. Trimming took 4 bases from V and 7 from J; bases not matched to a gene: 8.

At least ten counts were recorded for this clonotype. The chain uses TRBV27 and TRBJ2-7, with 7 nucleotides matching TRBD2. The CDR3 totals 15 residues. Looked up from germline, CDR1 is MNHEY and CDR2 is SMNVEV (reference sequence). With V trimmed by 4 bases and J by 3 bases, 9 bases remained unmatched. In DNA form, the CDR3 reads TGTGCCAGCAGTTCCCTCGGGGCGGGGGACTACGAGCAGTACTTC. Encoded protein: CASSSLGAGDYEQYF.

Remarks on this clonotype: Possible read error: a much larger clone is one base away. J is TRBJ2-5 and V is TRBV12-3 or TRBV12-4, with TRBD2 identical over 8 bases. This CDR3 has 12 residues. V shed 7 bases, J shed 7 bases, and the junction held 5 bases outside the gene matches. The CDR3 spells CASTPGGGTQYF. In DNA form, the CDR3 reads TGTGCCAGCACCCCGGGGGGGGGGACCCAGTACTTC.

This clonotype was seen repeatedly, ten times or more. The rearrangement uses TRBV5-1 and TRBJ2-3; maybe TRBD1 (6 bases). V was clipped by 6 bases and J by 4 bases, with 15 bases between them. This CDR3 spans 14 amino acids. Looked up from germline, CDR1 is SGHRS and CDR2 is YFSETQ. The chain's CDR3 is CASKKTGYPDTQYF. CDR3 coding DNA: TGCGCCAGCAAGAAAACAGGGTATCCAGATACGCAGTATTTT.

A few counts support this clonotype. J is TRBJ2-1 and V is TRBV6-1, with D possibly matching TRBD1 (5 bases). Germline V gene sequence: CDR1 MNHNS, CDR2 SASEGT. The germline V and J ends were trimmed by 0 bases and 10 bases, with 10 bases remaining between them. This CDR3 is built from 13 residues. CDR3 in amino acids: CASSEARAGEQFF. The CDR3, as DNA: TGTGCCAGCAGTGAAGCCAGGGCTGGAGAGCAGTTCTTC.

A few counts support this clonotype. This chain links TRBV5-6 with TRBJ1-2; D gene unclear. Trimming took 0 bases from V and 3 from J, leaving 6 bases between them. CDR1 and CDR2 (germline): SGHDT, YYEEEE. The CDR3 is 13 amino acids. As DNA, the CDR3 is TGTGCCAGCAGCTTGGACACCGACTATGGCTACACCTTC. Protein sequence: CASSLDTDYGYTF.

The table lists this clonotype with a few counts. This sequence joins TRBV28 and TRBJ1-2; D is possibly TRBD1 (6 bases). Germline V lookup: CDR1 MDHEN, CDR2 SYDVKM. The V gene lost 8 bases and the J gene lost 4 bases, with 17 bases spanning the gap. This CDR3 region has 14 residues. The CDR3 is CASLHRDPGYGYTF. CDR3 bases: TGTGCCAGCTTACACAGGGACCCGGGCTATGGCTACACCTTC.

This clonotype was detected many times. CDR3 sequence (DNA): TGCGCCAGCAGCATCGACTCATCATACGAGCAGTACTTC. It is translated as CASSIDSSYEQYF. The chain uses TRBV5-1 and TRBJ2-7; no clear D gene. V was shortened by 4 bases and J by 4 bases, with 12 bases between the two germline ends. Germline V lookup: CDR1 SGHRS, CDR2 YFSETQ. This CDR3 has 13 residues. Full variable domain (remainder filled in from reference TRBV5-1 and TRBJ2-7): KAGVTQTPRYLIKTRGQQVTLSCSPISGHRSVSWYQQTPGQGLQFLFEYFSETQRNKGNFPGRFSGRQFSNSRSEMNVSTLELGDSALYLCASSIDSSYEQYFGPGTRLTVT.

The V and J genes are TRBV10-3 and TRBJ1-2; no definite D call. This CDR3 spans 12 amino acids. Germline-derived CDR1 and CDR2 are ENHRY and SYGVKD. V was clipped by 4 bases and J by 8 bases, with 11 bases between them. CDR3 in amino acids: CAISVESSGYTF. In DNA form, the CDR3 reads TGTGCCATCAGTGTGGAGAGCAGCGGCTACACCTTC.

This clonotype was picked up many times. The chain couples TRBV2 to TRBJ2-1; D is perhaps TRBD1 (5 bases). Germline loops: CDR1 SNHLY, CDR2 FYNNEI. V gave up 10 bases and J gave up 0 bases, with 16 bases separating them. The CDR3 runs to 15 residues. For the CDR3, the DNA is TGTGCCACCAAGAACCCGACAGTCTCCTACAATGAGCAGTTCTTC. Amino acid sequence: CATKNPTVSYNEQFF.